This TCR beta chain was found in a study of Ad26.COV2.S vaccination and SARS-CoV-2 variants. In the study overall: Donor had been placed in the Ad26.COV2.S arm of the COV1001 trial.

The table came from immunoSEQ multiplex PCR; TCRdb's copy has only in-frame clones and leaves some out. The data contain about half a million clones, about nine tenths of them seen just once; the ten biggest clones take up around 1.8%. Study conclusions and caveats: It was found that vaccine and placebo recipients had similar non-spike TCR breadth.

As concerns this clone: What it binds is not known.

Treatment here: 15 to 20 received Ad26.COV2.S at low or high dose, single or two shots; 5 received placebo; per-sample allocation not given. Material that was analyzed had been drawn on day 63 after the first vaccine or placebo injection. In Boston, the donor was an adult between 18-55 years of age. The sample here was peripheral blood, taken in a trial of Ad26.COV2.S vaccine versus placebo. This sequence was found in a person between 18 and 65 years old who received the Ad26.COV2.S COVID-19 vaccine or a placebo.

CDR3 sequence reads: CASTETVPTDTQYF. CDR3 DNA: TGTGCCAGCACCGAGACAGTACCCACAGATACGCAGTATTTT. V gene TRBV18 combines with J gene TRBJ2-3; D is perhaps TRBD1 (5 bases). Germline V gene lookup returns CDR1 KGHSH and CDR2 LQKENI. The CDR3 runs to 14 residues. Trimming left V 8 bases short and J 2 bases short, with 14 bases between.